The 32 T cell receptor beta chains given below trace back to one sample, sequenced in a study of T cells in Graves' hyperthyroidism and ophthalmopathy. The TCR beta CDR3 regions underwent amplification using RNA transcripts as the source. RT-PCR in the first round (using the HTBI primer set) targeted the TCR CDR3. TCRdb ran MiXCR on the multiplex PCR reads and lists one entry per CDR3 protein. The sample comprises a few hundred thousand distinct CDR3 sequences, around 14% of which are singletons, and roughly 7.3% rests with the top ten. The specimen was blood. These receptors all stem from a woman younger than 45 with Graves' hyperthyroidism.

This clonotype was observed at least ten times. The CDR3 spells CSVLVGGGPLGEQYF. For the CDR3, the DNA is TGCAGCGTTCTCGTAGGGGGAGGTCCCCTAGGCGAGCAGTACTTC. V gene TRBV29-1 combines with J gene TRBJ2-7; D could derive from TRBD1 or TRBD2 (6 bases each). CDR3 length: 15 residues. Germline CDR1 is SQVTM and CDR2 is ANQGSEA. With 5 bases removed from V and 6 bases from J, the gap between germline ends came to 23 bases.

The sample holds many counts of this clonotype. The gene calls are TRBV7-9 and TRBJ2-3; 13 bases are a match to TRBD2. The CDR3 consists of 16 residues. Germline V gene data show CDR1 as SEHNR and CDR2 as FQNEAQ (reference sequence). J was trimmed by 4 bases and V by 5 bases; bases with no gene match: 6. The CDR3 DNA sequence: TGTGCCAGCAGCGCACCGACTAGCGGGAGGCCAGATACGCAGTATTTT. It is translated as CASSAPTSGRPDTQYF. Full variable domain (outside the CDR3, taken from reference TRBV7-9 and TRBJ2-3): DTGVSQNPRHKITKRGQNVTFRCDPISEHNRLYWYRQTLGQGPEFLTYFQNEAQLEKSRLLSDRFSAERPKGSFSTLEIQRTEQGDSAMYLCASSAPTSGRPDTQYFGPGTRLTVL.

The chain carries TRBV12-3 or TRBV12-4 and TRBJ2-7, with 14 bases lining up with TRBD2. CDR3 length: 17 residues. V lost 2 bases and J lost 9; bases outside the gene matches: 12. The CDR3 sequence is CASSLLAGTSGRGVQYF. The CDR3 DNA follows: TGTGCCAGCAGTTTATTGGCCGGGACTAGCGGGAGAGGTGTGCAGTACTTC.

As for this clonotype: Since a much larger clone is just one base distant, this may be a read error. CDR3 loop: CASCETGLRHTEAFF. For the CDR3, the DNA is TGTGCCAGCTGTGAGACGGGGCTGAGGCACACTGAAGCTTTCTTT. The chain uses TRBV28 and TRBJ1-1; a weak D match, TRBD1 (5 bases). Trimming removed 8 bases from V and 3 bases from J, with 19 bases in between. The CDR3 is 15 amino acids. Per the germline V gene, CDR1 is MDHEN and CDR2 is SYDVKM.

This clonotype appeared a few times. The gene calls are TRBV6-5 and TRBJ2-5; the D call may be TRBD1 or TRBD2 (5 bases each). The CDR3 is made up of 16 amino acids. CDR1 is MNHEY and CDR2 is SVGAGI in the germline V gene. V was clipped by 2 bases and J by 3 bases, with 16 bases between them. DNA for the CDR3: TGTGCCAGCAGTTACCGGGGCCCTCTCGGCGAAGAGACCCAGTACTTC. Protein sequence: CASSYRGPLGEETQYF.

The CDR3 nucleotides read TGTGCCAGCAGCTTAGGCAGGGAGGTCGACGAGCAGTACTTC. Translating gives CASSLGREVDEQYF. The chain is built from TRBV7-2 and TRBJ2-7; a weak D match, TRBD2 (6 bases). There are 14 residues in the CDR3. Germline CDR1 reads SGHTA; CDR2 reads FQGNSA. V lost 1 base and J lost 5, with 12 bases in between.

The V call is TRBV15, the J call TRBJ2-7, with D unclear. CDR3 length: 15 amino acids. Deletions cut 0 bases from V and 3 bases from J, with 12 bases between. The germline CDR1 and CDR2 sequences are LNHNV and YYDKDF (reference sequence). The CDR3 is CATSRDRLVLYEQYF. As DNA, the CDR3 is TGTGCCACCAGCAGAGATCGTCTGGTGCTCTACGAGCAGTACTTC.

The chain joins TRBV12-3 or TRBV12-4 to TRBJ1-3; 7 bases agree with TRBD1. After removal of 7 bases from V and 1 base from J, the junction contained 16 bases not matched to a gene. The CDR3 totals 18 residues. The CDR3 loop reads CASTHLPGQPPSGNTIYF. CDR3 nucleotide sequence: TGTGCCAGCACCCATCTTCCGGGACAGCCGCCGTCTGGAAACACCATATATTTT.

The J gene is TRBJ2-2, the V gene TRBV7-2, with 14 nucleotides matching TRBD2. With V trimmed by 5 bases and J by 6 bases, 8 bases remained unmatched. Per the germline V gene, CDR1 is SGHTA and CDR2 is FQGNSA. The CDR3 runs to 17 residues. CDR3 DNA: TGTGCCAGCAGCCCTAGACTAGCGGGAGGGCCATCCGGGGAGCTGTTTTTT. Residues: CASSPRLAGGPSGELFF.

This clonotype was seen many times. This chain uses TRBV20-1 with TRBJ2-7, with 8 bases fitting TRBD1. V lost 6 bases and J lost 6; bases outside the gene matches: 10. CDR3 length: 13 amino acids. Germline values: CDR1 DFQATT, CDR2 SNEGSKA (reference sequence). CDR3 protein: CSALDRVEGEQYF. CDR3 sequence (DNA): TGCAGTGCACTGGACAGGGTTGAGGGCGAGCAGTACTTC.

This clonotype was counted between two and nine times. The chain combines TRBV27 with TRBJ2-7; 8 bases are shared with TRBD1. From germline, CDR1 is MNHEY and CDR2 SMNVEV (reference sequence). J was trimmed by 3 bases and V by 1 base; bases with no gene match: 5. This CDR3 is 15 amino acids long. The CDR3 DNA reads as TGTGCCAGCAGTTTATTTCCCGGGACAGGCTACGAGCAGTACTTC. Amino acid sequence: CASSLFPGTGYEQYF.

This clonotype was recorded a few times. In this CDR3 the conserved last residue, phenylalanine or tryptophan, is missing, so a read error is likely. V and J are TRBV5-1 and TRBJ2-3; tentatively, D is TRBD2 (6 bases). CDR1 is SGHRS, CDR2 YFSETQ, per germline. The CDR3 is 15 residues long. The V end was cut by 4 bases, the J end by 0 bases, with 12 bases between. Written as DNA, the CDR3 is TGCGCCAGCAGCCCTGGACTAACGAGCACAGATACGCAGTATTCT. Amino acid sequence: CASSPGLTSTDTQYS.

This clonotype was seen more than once but under ten times. This chain uses TRBV7-7 with TRBJ2-7; D uncertain. The germline V and J ends were trimmed by 2 bases and 3 bases, with 23 bases remaining between them. The CDR3 is 18 amino acids. CDR1 and CDR2 (germline): SSHAT, FNYEAQ (reference sequence). The DNA for the CDR3 is TGTGCCAGCAGCTTATTCCCCGCCATAATGGAGCAGAACTACGAGCAGTACTTC. Its protein product is CASSLFPAIMEQNYEQYF. Full variable domain (outside the CDR3, taken from reference TRBV7-7 and TRBJ2-7): GAGVSQSPRYKVTKRGQDVTLRCDPISSHATLYWYQQALGQGPEFLTYFNYEAQPDKSGLPSDRFSAERPEGSISTLTIQRTEQRDSAMYRCASSLFPAIMEQNYEQYFGPGTRLTVT.

At least ten counts were recorded for this clonotype. V usage is TRBV7-9 and J usage is TRBJ1-4; no reliable D call. This CDR3 spans 15 amino acids. Trimming took 4 bases from V and 3 from J, leaving 12 bases between them. Germline V gene lookup returns CDR1 SEHNR and CDR2 FQNEAQ (reference sequence). The CDR3 sequence: CASSSSWAANEKLFF. The CDR3, as DNA: TGTGCCAGCAGCTCGTCCTGGGCGGCTAATGAAAAACTGTTTTTT.

This clonotype was picked up many times. The chain couples TRBV6-2 or TRBV6-3 to TRBJ2-1; D call uncertain. CDR1 is MNHEY, CDR2 SVGEGT, per germline. The CDR3 runs 13 residues. V lost 2 bases, J lost 4 bases, and 6 bases lay in between. CDR3 nucleotides: TGTGCCAGCAGTTACGTTCCATACAATGAGCAGTTCTTC. This gives the protein CASSYVPYNEQFF.

The V and J genes are TRBV2 and TRBJ1-1; 9 bases agree with TRBD1. Germline-derived CDR1 and CDR2 are SNHLY and FYNNEI. V was clipped by 5 bases and J by 5 bases; unmatched bases: 6. This CDR3 has 14 amino acids. The CDR3 DNA sequence: TGTGCCAGCAGTCGCGGGACAGGGCGGACTGAAGCTTTCTTT. Encoded protein: CASSRGTGRTEAFF.

The V gene is TRBV5-1, the J gene TRBJ2-5; the D is unclear. CDR1 is SGHRS and CDR2 is YFSETQ in the germline V gene. The CDR3 length is 13 residues. The V end was cut by 0 bases, the J end by 10 bases, with 13 bases between. The DNA of the CDR3 is TGCGCCAGCAGCTTGGAAGGAGCACGTAACCAGTACTTC. Translated, it gives CASSLEGARNQYF.

V usage is TRBV12-3 or TRBV12-4 and J usage is TRBJ2-2; 11 bases are shared with TRBD1. V gave up 7 bases and J gave up 4 bases; unmatched junction bases: 5. The CDR3 is 15 residues long. CDR3 sequence (DNA): TGTGCCAGCAAGCCGGGACAGGGGGGCACCGGGGAGCTGTTTTTT. Protein product: CASKPGQGGTGELFF.

This clonotype was observed many times. This chain links TRBV29-1 with TRBJ2-5; 8 nucleotides agree with TRBD1. Per germline, CDR1 SQVTM and CDR2 ANQGSEA. The J segment lost 5 bases and the V segment lost 7 bases, leaving 6 bases of the junction unmatched. The CDR3 is 12 amino acids. The CDR3 region is CSATGGSETQYF. In DNA, the CDR3 is TGCAGCGCCACAGGGGGTTCGGAGACCCAGTACTTC.

This clonotype was recorded at least ten times. The J gene is TRBJ2-7, the V gene TRBV6-1, with D unresolved. The V gene's germline CDR1 is MNHNS and CDR2 SASEGT. There are 14 residues in the CDR3. The V gene lost 7 bases and the J gene lost 3 bases, with 16 bases spanning the gap. The CDR3 DNA sequence: TGTGCCAGCACCGCTGGGAAGGAAATCTACGAGCAGTACTTC. Amino acids: CASTAGKEIYEQYF.

This clonotype was recorded at least ten times. This rearrangement joins TRBV2 to TRBJ2-1; 12 bases are a match to TRBD2. CDR3 length equals 17 residues. Per germline, CDR1 SNHLY and CDR2 FYNNEI. The trim removed 4 bases at V and 0 bases at J, leaving 4 bases unmatched. The CDR3 region has the DNA TGTGCCAGCAGTGTGGCTAGCGGGAGGGTCTCCTACAATGAGCAGTTCTTC. It translates to CASSVASGRVSYNEQFF.

A few counts support this clonotype. V usage is TRBV6-9 and J usage is TRBJ2-1; 11 bases map to TRBD2. CDR3 length equals 17 residues. Germline-derived CDR1 and CDR2 are MNHGY and SVAAGI. V was pared by 3 bases and J by 2 bases, with 6 bases of the junction left unmatched. The DNA for the CDR3 is TGTGCCAGCAGTTACCCCGGACTAGCGGGTCCCTACAATGAGCAGTTCTTC. Protein: CASSYPGLAGPYNEQFF.

In its sample, this clonotype was seen many times. This chain uses TRBV5-1 with TRBJ1-6, with TRBD1 identical over 8 bases. CDR1 and CDR2 from the germline V gene are SGHRS and YFSETQ. V shed 6 bases and J 10 bases; nucleotides not matched to a gene: 12. The CDR3 runs to 15 residues. The CDR3 is CASTLSGTGGSPLHF. The CDR3 DNA is TGCGCCAGCACCTTATCCGGGACAGGAGGGTCACCCCTCCACTTT.

Concerning this clonotype: Since a much larger clone is just one base distant, this may be a read error. The V and J genes are TRBV30 and TRBJ1-4; possibly TRBD1 for D (6 bases). In germline, CDR1 is GTSNPN, CDR2 SVGIG (reference sequence). The CDR3 consists of 15 residues. For the CDR3, the DNA is TGTGCCTGGGGTGTAAGGTCCAGGGGAGGGGAAAAACTGTTTTTT. This encodes CAWGVRSRGGEKLFF.

This clonotype was found many times. The genes are TRBV6-5 and TRBJ2-5, with D perhaps matching TRBD2 (7 bases). Per the germline V gene, CDR1 is MNHEY and CDR2 is SVGAGI. The V end was cut by 2 bases, the J end by 4 bases, with 26 bases between. The CDR3 covers 19 residues. The DNA for the CDR3 is TGTGCCAGCAGTTACACTATTGGGGAGGGACAAAGGAGGAGAGAGACCCAGTACTTC. It specifies CASSYTIGEGQRRRETQYF.

Comment on this clonotype: It may be a read error: a sequence one base away is much more abundant. The chain uses TRBV20-1 and TRBJ1-3; D not certain. Germline lookup yields CDR1 DFQATT and CDR2 SNEGSKA (reference sequence). This CDR3 contains 15 residues. This CDR3 is CSVPRREPSRNTTYF. The CDR3 DNA sequence: TGCAGTGTTCCCAGGCGGGAGCCTAGCCGAAACACCACATATTTT.

This clonotype was detected many times. The genes are TRBV11-2 and TRBJ2-7, with D maybe TRBD2 (5 bases). V was cut by 1 base and J by 7 bases, with 11 bases left in between. The CDR3 is made up of 13 amino acids. Germline V gene data show CDR1 as SGHAT and CDR2 as FQNNGV. The CDR3 is CASSLVRGGEQYF. In DNA form, the CDR3 reads TGTGCCAGCAGCTTAGTTCGGGGTGGTGAGCAGTACTTC.

This clonotype was counted only a few times. The genes are TRBV5-1 and TRBJ1-4, with 8 positions matching TRBD1. This CDR3 has 16 amino acids. CDR1 is SGHRS and CDR2 is YFSETQ in the germline V gene. Losses at the gene ends were 0 bases for V and 7 bases for J; bases not matched to a gene: 8. CDR3 nucleotides: TGCGCCAGCAGCTTGGGCTCGACAGGGGTCACTGAAAAACTGTTTTTT. This sequence encodes CASSLGSTGVTEKLFF.

The V and J genes are TRBV12-3 or TRBV12-4 and TRBJ1-5, with D possibly being TRBD1 (6 bases). This CDR3 is built from 14 residues. V lost 4 bases and J 6 bases, leaving 13 bases between the germline ends. CDR3 in DNA: TGTGCCAGCAGTTACAGGGCCTTTGGTCAGCCCCAGCATTTT. Its translation: CASSYRAFGQPQHF.

The genes are TRBV14 and TRBJ1-2; TRBD1 matches at 8 bases. Trimming at V came to 5 bases and at J to 2 bases, leaving 7 bases not matched to a gene. The germline V gene has CDR1 SGHDN and CDR2 FVKESK. The CDR3 has 15 residues. CDR3 loop: CASSGRDRWNYGYTF. The DNA for the CDR3 is TGTGCCAGCAGCGGCCGGGACAGGTGGAACTATGGCTACACCTTC. Variable domain in full (rest from reference TRBV14 and TRBJ1-2): EAGVTQFPSHSVIEKGQTVTLRCDPISGHDNLYWYRRVMGKEIKFLLHFVKESKQDESGMPNNRFLAERTGGTYSTLKVQPAELEDSGVYFCASSGRDRWNYGYTFGSGTRLTVV.

CDR3 amino acids: CASSLVPSRRAVSGELFF. The DNA of the CDR3 is TGTGCCAGCAGTTTGGTACCAAGCCGGAGGGCCGTCTCCGGGGAGCTGTTTTTT. The rearrangement links TRBV12-3 or TRBV12-4 to TRBJ2-2, with TRBD2 as a possible D gene (6 bases). The CDR3 loop spans 18 amino acids. The germline V and J ends were trimmed by 3 bases and 6 bases, with 23 bases remaining between them.

This clonotype came up once. DNA for the CDR3: TGTGCCAGCAGTCCACTGGGCCGTGAAGATGGCTACACCTTC. It codes for CASSPLGREDGYTF. This chain joins TRBV6-1 and TRBJ1-2; no clear D gene. V was pared by 5 bases and J by 6 bases, with 16 bases between. Germline V gene data show CDR1 as MNHNS and CDR2 as SASEGT. This CDR3 region has 14 residues.